Below are 30 T cell receptor beta chains sequenced from a single sample in a study of long-term antiretroviral therapy in people with HIV. Version v3.0 of the immunoSEQ assay was performed at survey level. The assay was immunoSEQ multiplex PCR, and TCRdb's table has in-frame clones only and misses some. In the table there are just over 20,000 clones, around four fifths of which are singletons. This specimen consisted of unsorted PBMCs, obtained 0.5 years after starting antiretroviral therapy. The receptors derive from a man in his late teens or twenties with HIV.

This clone was recorded once. This chain connects TRBV9 to TRBJ2-2; TRBD1 matches at 8 bases. Trimming removed 5 bases from V and 6 bases from J; junction bases left unmatched: 9. From germline, CDR1 is SGDLS and CDR2 YYNGEE. The CDR3 consists of 15 residues. The CDR3 spells CASRSGTGVSGELFF. In nucleotides, the CDR3 is TGTGCCAGCAGATCCGGGACAGGAGTTTCCGGGGAGCTGTTTTTT.

V gene TRBV7-9 combines with J gene TRBJ2-1; D perhaps matches TRBD2 (5 bases). This CDR3 has 13 amino acids. Germline CDR1 is SEHNR and CDR2 is FQNEAQ (reference sequence). Trimming shortened V by 2 bases and J by 5 bases, and 7 bases separated the two germline ends. The CDR3 bases are TGTGCCAGCAGCTTAAACGGGGACAATGAGCAGTTCTTC. Amino acids: CASSLNGDNEQFF.

The gene calls are TRBV27 and TRBJ2-5, with D possibly being TRBD2 (6 bases). The CDR3 has 13 amino acids. V dropped 3 bases and J dropped 4 bases, with 9 bases sitting between them. CDR1 MNHEY and CDR2 SMNVEV come from the germline V gene (reference sequence). CDR3 sequence reads: CASSLRGAETQYF. The DNA for the CDR3 is TGTGCCAGCAGTTTGCGGGGAGCAGAGACCCAGTACTTC.

The chain employs TRBV7-3 and TRBJ2-3, with 9 bases identical to TRBD1. V lost 2 bases to trimming and J lost 2 bases; unmatched junction nucleotides: 11. This CDR3 has 18 amino acids. The germline CDR1 and CDR2 sequences are SGHTA and FQGTGA. The CDR3 here is CASSLQVGQGLYTDTQYF. The CDR3 DNA is TGTGCCAGCAGCTTACAAGTGGGACAGGGCCTTTACACAGATACGCAGTATTTT.

The V and J genes are TRBV27 and TRBJ2-1, with TRBD2 as a possible D gene (5 bases). The CDR3 has 15 residues. Germline loops: CDR1 MNHEY, CDR2 SMNVEV (reference sequence). Trimming took off 3 bases at V and 4 bases at J, with 13 bases between the two ends. DNA for the CDR3: TGTGCCAGCAGTTTGGAGGAAGGTCTGTACAATGAGCAGTTCTTC. Its protein is CASSLEEGLYNEQFF.

The CDR3, as DNA: TGTGCCAGCAGTTTATTCGCCCAGGGGGCCACCGGGGAGCTGTTTTTT. Its translation is CASSLFAQGATGELFF. V is TRBV27 and J is TRBJ2-2, with 8 bases lining up with TRBD1. The CDR3 is 16 residues long. Germline-derived CDR1 and CDR2 are MNHEY and SMNVEV (reference sequence). V was clipped by 1 base and J by 4 bases; unmatched bases: 5.

The rearrangement links TRBV4-1 to TRBJ2-5, with D perhaps TRBD2 (6 bases). Germline-derived CDR1 and CDR2 are MGHRA and YSYEKL. With 5 bases removed from V and 5 bases from J, the gap between germline ends came to 12 bases. This CDR3 spans 13 amino acids. The CDR3 here is CASSTSGEETQYF. For the CDR3, the DNA is TGCGCCAGCAGCACGTCGGGGGAGGAGACCCAGTACTTC.

The chain has TRBV11-2 and TRBJ2-7; D is ambiguous. Trimming removed 5 bases at V and 2 bases at J, with 13 bases between. The CDR3 has 14 residues. Germline values: CDR1 SGHAT, CDR2 FQNNGV. In DNA, the CDR3 is TGTGCCAGCAGCCCGTCGGTTATTACCTACGAGCAGTACTTC. Translation: CASSPSVITYEQYF.

The V and J genes are TRBV7-8 and TRBJ1-2; possibly TRBD1 for D (5 bases). CDR1 is SGHVS and CDR2 is FQNEAQ in the germline V gene. This CDR3 has 13 residues. Trimming cost V 7 bases and J 4 bases, with 13 bases left between them. CDR3 loop: CASNQLGTYGYTF. CDR3 bases: TGTGCCAGCAACCAACTGGGGACCTATGGCTACACCTTC.

The genes are TRBV4-1 and TRBJ2-1, with 10 nucleotides matching TRBD2. With 4 bases clipped from V and 4 bases from J, the junction kept 1 base outside the gene matches. This CDR3 has 14 amino acids. Germline lookup yields CDR1 MGHRA and CDR2 YSYEKL. The CDR3 nucleotides are TGCGCCAGCAGCCCGGGACTAGCGTACAATGAGCAGTTCTTC. This codes for CASSPGLAYNEQFF.

The J gene is TRBJ2-7, the V gene TRBV27, with a weak D call TRBD1 (5 bases). Germline CDR1 reads MNHEY; CDR2 reads SMNVEV (reference sequence). This CDR3 spans 15 amino acids. Between the trimmed V and J ends, which lost 8 bases and 2 bases, there was a span of 19 bases. DNA for the CDR3: TGTGCCAGCGGAGCTTGGGCAGGGTCCCCCTACGAGCAGTACTTC. This codes for CASGAWAGSPYEQYF.

The DNA for the CDR3 is TGTGCCAGCAGTGAGTTGGGATACAGGGCCAATCAGCCCCAGCATTTT. Translation gives CASSELGYRANQPQHF. This chain links TRBV2 with TRBJ1-5; tentatively, D is TRBD1 (6 bases). The CDR3 length is 16 residues. CDR1 and CDR2 (germline): SNHLY, FYNNEI. The V and J ends lost 3 bases and 3 bases respectively, with 15 bases between them. The whole variable domain, filled in from reference TRBV2 and TRBJ1-5, reads EPEVTQTPSHQVTQMGQEVILRCVPISNHLYFYWYRQILGQKVEFLVSFYNNEISEKSEIFDDQFSVERPDGSNFTLKIRSTKLEDSAMYFCASSELGYRANQPQHFGDGTRLSIL.

J is TRBJ2-7 and V is TRBV30; TRBD2 matches 9 bases. The CDR3 is 14 residues long. The J segment lost 2 bases and the V segment lost 8 bases, leaving 10 bases of the junction unmatched. Looked up from germline, CDR1 is GTSNPN and CDR2 is SVGIG (reference sequence). The CDR3 sequence: CALGRAGGPYEQYF. DNA of the CDR3: TGTGCCCTTGGGAGAGCGGGGGGCCCCTACGAGCAGTACTTC.

A few counts support this clone. The chain uses TRBV7-2 and TRBJ1-2; TRBD1 matches at 7 bases. Per germline, CDR1 SGHTA and CDR2 FQGNSA. CDR3 length: 16 residues. The V gene end was trimmed by 5 bases and the J gene end by 7 bases; junction bases not matched to a gene: 16. CDR3 loop: CASSPLTGRSMGGYTF. The CDR3 DNA sequence: TGTGCCAGCAGCCCGTTGACAGGGAGGTCGATGGGTGGCTACACCTTC.

This clone was recorded only once. The chain employs TRBV7-9 and TRBJ2-3, with D uncertain. Trimming took off 5 bases at V and 0 bases at J, with 9 bases between the two ends. The CDR3 extends over 14 amino acids. In germline, CDR1 is SEHNR, CDR2 FQNEAQ (reference sequence). This CDR3 is CASSPISSTDTQYF. CDR3 coding DNA: TGTGCCAGCAGCCCTATCTCCAGCACAGATACGCAGTATTTT.

The chain carries TRBV19 and TRBJ1-1; no clear D. The V end lost 3 bases, the J end lost 1 base, and 9 bases lay between the germline ends. This CDR3 is 14 amino acids long. CDR1 and CDR2 (germline): LNHDA, SQIVND (reference sequence). Here the CDR3 reads CASSIRHRNTEAFF. DNA of the CDR3: TGTGCCAGTAGTATCAGACATAGGAACACTGAAGCTTTCTTT.

This chain joins TRBV5-4 and TRBJ2-7, with 11 bases aligning to TRBD2. CDR3 length equals 15 residues. The germline V gene encodes CDR1 SGHNT and CDR2 YYREEE (reference sequence). The J segment lost 0 bases and the V segment lost 1 base, leaving 0 bases of the junction unmatched. For the CDR3, the DNA is TGTGCCAGCAGCTTGACTAGCGGGAGCTCCTACGAGCAGTACTTC. Its translation: CASSLTSGSSYEQYF.

The sample holds a few counts of this clone. For the CDR3, the DNA is TGTGCCAGCACCTCGGACAGAAATCAGCCCCAGCATTTT. Protein: CASTSDRNQPQHF. The chain carries TRBV28 and TRBJ1-5, with D possibly being TRBD1 (6 bases). The CDR3 loop spans 13 amino acids. Trimming stripped 7 bases from V and 4 bases from J, with 11 bases between. Germline CDR1 reads MDHEN; CDR2 reads SYDVKM.

The rearrangement joins TRBV27 to TRBJ2-3; 8 positions agree with TRBD1. CDR3 length: 16 amino acids. Germline CDR1 MNHEY, CDR2 SMNVEV (reference sequence). The V gene end was trimmed by 1 base and the J gene end by 2 bases; junction bases not matched to a gene: 5. CDR3 protein: CASSLLGQGLTDTQYF. The CDR3 DNA reads TGTGCCAGCAGTTTATTAGGACAGGGCCTCACAGATACGCAGTATTTT.

The gene calls are TRBV2 and TRBJ1-5; the D gene is possibly TRBD1 (5 bases). Trimming shortened V by 6 bases and J by 5 bases, and 14 bases separated the two germline ends. The germline gives CDR1 SNHLY, CDR2 FYNNEI. This CDR3 has 14 amino acids. The CDR3 DNA follows: TGTGCCAGCAGCCCCTGGGGGGTAGATCAGCCCCAGCATTTT. Its translation: CASSPWGVDQPQHF.

This clone showed up just once. J is TRBJ2-3 and V is TRBV7-2; D is unresolved. CDR3 size: 13 residues. Trimming took off 5 bases at V and 4 bases at J, with 10 bases between the two ends. Germline V gives CDR1 SGHTA, CDR2 FQGNSA. CDR3 coding DNA: TGTGCCAGCAGCCGTCCTCCAGCAGATACGCAGTATTTT. Translated, it gives CASSRPPADTQYF.

This clone occurred once. The chain uses TRBV9 and TRBJ2-3; 10 nucleotides line up with TRBD2. The germline V gene encodes CDR1 SGDLS and CDR2 YYNGEE. Trimming removed 3 bases from V and 5 bases from J; junction bases left unmatched: 15. The CDR3 sequence is 18 residues long. In DNA form, the CDR3 reads TGTGCCAGCAGCGAGGGGTTCAGAGCGGGAGGGCCGCAAGATACGCAGTATTTT. It codes for CASSEGFRAGGPQDTQYF.

The chain couples TRBV10-3 to TRBJ2-1; D call uncertain. Germline V gene sequence: CDR1 ENHRY, CDR2 SYGVKD. CDR3 length: 13 residues. V lost 8 bases and J lost 9, with 17 bases in between. As DNA, the CDR3 is TGTGCCATCGGAAATTACGAACTCGGTGAGCAGTTCTTC. This translates into CAIGNYELGEQFF.

The J gene is TRBJ1-1, the V gene TRBV4-3; D is unclear. Germline assignment: CDR1 LGHNA and CDR2 YSLEER. CDR3 length: 16 residues. Trimming left V 3 bases short and J 0 bases short, with 14 bases between. The CDR3 is CASSHSGSDLNTEAFF. The CDR3 DNA is TGCGCCAGCAGCCATTCGGGTTCCGACTTGAACACTGAAGCTTTCTTT.

This clone was detected once. The J gene is TRBJ2-5, the V gene TRBV15; 7 bases fit TRBD2. Germline lookup yields CDR1 LNHNV and CDR2 YYDKDF (reference sequence). This CDR3 contains 15 residues. J lost 5 bases, V lost 1 base, and 7 bases had no gene match. CDR3 sequence reads: CATSRVMRREETQYF. CDR3 nucleotide sequence: TGTGCCACCAGCAGAGTTATGCGGCGGGAGGAGACCCAGTACTTC.

The chain joins TRBV19 to TRBJ1-1; D unresolved. V shed 5 bases and J shed 5 bases, with 15 bases lying between them. The CDR3 runs to 14 residues. Germline CDR1 is LNHDA and CDR2 is SQIVND (reference sequence). The CDR3 DNA follows: TGTGCCAGTAGTTACGAGTGGGGTAGGACTGAAGCTTTCTTT. Translation gives CASSYEWGRTEAFF.

The genes are TRBV28 and TRBJ1-4; possibly TRBD1 for D (5 bases). The V end lost 8 bases, the J end lost 3 bases, and 13 bases lay between the germline ends. The CDR3 has 14 amino acids. CDR1 is MDHEN, CDR2 SYDVKM, per germline. In DNA, the CDR3 is TGTGCCAGCTTTGGTCCAGGGTCTAATGAAAAACTGTTTTTT. Its translation is CASFGPGSNEKLFF.

The chain joins TRBV7-3 to TRBJ2-3, with D perhaps TRBD1 or TRBD2 (5 bases each). The germline CDR1 and CDR2 sequences are SGHTA and FQGTGA. The CDR3 contains 15 residues. V shed 0 bases and J shed 6 bases, with 13 bases lying between them. In DNA form, the CDR3 reads TGTGCCAGCAGCTTAACACGGGGCCAAGGGGATACGCAGTATTTT. It encodes CASSLTRGQGDTQYF. Full variable domain (outside the CDR3, taken from reference TRBV7-3 and TRBJ2-3): GAGVSQTPSNKVTEKGKYVELRCDPISGHTALYWYRQSLGQGPEFLIYFQGTGAADDSGLPNDRFFAVRPEGSVSTLKIQRTERGDSAVYLCASSLTRGQGDTQYFGPGTRLTVL.

A few counts support this clone. This rearrangement joins TRBV9 to TRBJ1-5; D remains ambiguous. Between the trimmed V and J ends, which lost 5 bases and 3 bases, there was a span of 15 bases. This CDR3 is built from 15 residues. The germline V gene has CDR1 SGDLS and CDR2 YYNGEE. CDR3 bases: TGTGCCAGCAGTCCAGATATGGCGGACAATCAGCCCCAGCATTTT. Translated, it gives CASSPDMADNQPQHF. The whole variable domain, remainder taken from reference TRBV9 and TRBJ1-5, is DSGVTQTPKHLITATGQRVTLRCSPRSGDLSVYWYQQSLDQGLQFLIQYYNGEERAKGNILERFSAQQFPDLHSELNLSSLELGDSALYFCASSPDMADNQPQHFGDGTRLSIL.

This chain uses TRBV2 with TRBJ1-5; D not certain. Trimming took 5 bases from V and 0 from J, leaving 11 bases between them. CDR1 is SNHLY, CDR2 FYNNEI, per germline. The CDR3 totals 15 residues. The chain's CDR3 is CASSRTVPSNQPQHF. CDR3 bases: TGTGCCAGCAGTCGAACTGTACCTAGCAATCAGCCCCAGCATTTT.